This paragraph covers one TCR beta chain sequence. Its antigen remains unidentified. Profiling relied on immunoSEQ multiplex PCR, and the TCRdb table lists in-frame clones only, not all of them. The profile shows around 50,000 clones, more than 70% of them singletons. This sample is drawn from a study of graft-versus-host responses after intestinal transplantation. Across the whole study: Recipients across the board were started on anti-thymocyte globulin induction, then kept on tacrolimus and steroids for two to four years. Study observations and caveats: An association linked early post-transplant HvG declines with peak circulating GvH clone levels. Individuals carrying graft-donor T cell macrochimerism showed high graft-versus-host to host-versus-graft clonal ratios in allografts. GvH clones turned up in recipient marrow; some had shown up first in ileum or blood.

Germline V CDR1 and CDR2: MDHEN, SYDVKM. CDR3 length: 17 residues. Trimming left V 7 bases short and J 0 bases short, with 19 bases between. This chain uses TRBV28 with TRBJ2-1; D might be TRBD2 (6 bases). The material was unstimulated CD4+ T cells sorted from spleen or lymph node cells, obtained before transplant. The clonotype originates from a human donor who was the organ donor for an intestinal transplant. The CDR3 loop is CASISSGKKSSYNEQFF. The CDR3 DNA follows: TGTGCCAGCATAAGTAGCGGAAAGAAAAGCTCCTACAATGAGCAGTTCTTC.